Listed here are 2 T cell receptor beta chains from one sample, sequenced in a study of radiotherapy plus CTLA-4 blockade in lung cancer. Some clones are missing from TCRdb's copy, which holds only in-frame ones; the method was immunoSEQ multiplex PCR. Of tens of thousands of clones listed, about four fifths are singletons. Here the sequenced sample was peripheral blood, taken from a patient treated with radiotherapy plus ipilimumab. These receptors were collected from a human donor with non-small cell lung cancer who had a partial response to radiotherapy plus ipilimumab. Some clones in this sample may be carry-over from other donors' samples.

Written as DNA, the CDR3 is TGTGCCAGCAGTTTGAATACAGGGGGCCCCGGGGCTTTCTTT. Protein product: CASSLNTGGPGAFF. The chain couples TRBV28 to TRBJ1-1; 9 positions agree with TRBD1. Trimming removed 3 bases from V and 11 bases from J; junction bases left unmatched: 10. This CDR3 comprises 14 residues. In germline, CDR1 is MDHEN, CDR2 SYDVKM.

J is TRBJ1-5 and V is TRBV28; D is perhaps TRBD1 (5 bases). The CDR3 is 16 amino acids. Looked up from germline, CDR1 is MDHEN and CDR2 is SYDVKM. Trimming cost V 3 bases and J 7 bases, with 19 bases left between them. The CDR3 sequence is CASSFSLSGGLQPQHF. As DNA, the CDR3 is TGTGCCAGCAGTTTCTCACTCAGTGGGGGACTCCAGCCCCAGCATTTT.